This T cell receptor beta chain is drawn from a study of blood T cell repertoires in COVID-19. Study as a whole: Acute and convalescent COVID-19 specimens originated in the United States, Italy and Spain. PBMCs, B-cell-depleted T cells, or T cells were the source of the cDNA or gDNA that made up the material.

The CDR3 is 15 residues long. CDR1 MDHEN and CDR2 SYDVKM come from the germline V gene. V lost 2 bases, J lost 3 bases, and 13 bases lay in between. TCRdb keeps only in-frame clones here, not all; method: immunoSEQ multiplex PCR. Here the sample spans about 99,000 clones, around 82% being singletons. The sequence came from a man aged 55 to 69 with acute or convalescent COVID-19. The V and J genes are TRBV28 and TRBJ2-5; maybe TRBD2 (5 bases). The source material was peripheral blood. In DNA form, the CDR3 reads TGTGCCAGCAGTTTAAGCATCTCGGGAAAAGAGACCCAGTACTTC. It codes for CASSLSISGKETQYF.